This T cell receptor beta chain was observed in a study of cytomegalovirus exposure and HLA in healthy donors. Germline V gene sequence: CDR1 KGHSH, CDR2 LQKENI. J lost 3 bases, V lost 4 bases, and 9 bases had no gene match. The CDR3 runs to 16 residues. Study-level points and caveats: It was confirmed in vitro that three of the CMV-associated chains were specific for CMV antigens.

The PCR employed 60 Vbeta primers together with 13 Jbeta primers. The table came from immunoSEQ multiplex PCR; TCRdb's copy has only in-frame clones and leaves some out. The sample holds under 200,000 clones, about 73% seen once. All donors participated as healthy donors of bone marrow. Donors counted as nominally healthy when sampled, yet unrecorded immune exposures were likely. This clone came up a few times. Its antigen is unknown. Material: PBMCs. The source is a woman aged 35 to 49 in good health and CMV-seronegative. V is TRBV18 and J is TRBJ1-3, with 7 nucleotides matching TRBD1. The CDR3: CASSQPTGTRGNTIYF. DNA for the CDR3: TGTGCCAGCTCACAACCGACAGGGACGCGTGGAAACACCATATATTTT.